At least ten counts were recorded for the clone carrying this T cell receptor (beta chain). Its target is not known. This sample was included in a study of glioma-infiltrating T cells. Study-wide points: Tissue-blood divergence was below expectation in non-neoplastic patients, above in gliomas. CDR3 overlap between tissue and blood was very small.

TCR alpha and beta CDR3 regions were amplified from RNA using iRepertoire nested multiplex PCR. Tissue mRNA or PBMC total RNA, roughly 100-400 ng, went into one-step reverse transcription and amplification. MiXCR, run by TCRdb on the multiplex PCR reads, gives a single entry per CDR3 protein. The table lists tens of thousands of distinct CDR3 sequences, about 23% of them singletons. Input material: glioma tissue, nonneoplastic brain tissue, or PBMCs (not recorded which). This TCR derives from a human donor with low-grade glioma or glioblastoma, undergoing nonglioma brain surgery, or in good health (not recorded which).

The CDR3 spells CSARGRRAVTDTQYF. The CDR3 nucleotides read TGCAGTGCTAGAGGTCGGCGGGCTGTGACAGATACGCAGTATTTT. The chain employs TRBV20-1 and TRBJ2-3; perhaps TRBD2 as D (5 bases). The CDR3 runs to 15 residues. V gave up 1 base and J gave up 3 bases, with 14 bases separating them. Per the germline V gene, CDR1 is DFQATT and CDR2 is SNEGSKA (reference sequence).